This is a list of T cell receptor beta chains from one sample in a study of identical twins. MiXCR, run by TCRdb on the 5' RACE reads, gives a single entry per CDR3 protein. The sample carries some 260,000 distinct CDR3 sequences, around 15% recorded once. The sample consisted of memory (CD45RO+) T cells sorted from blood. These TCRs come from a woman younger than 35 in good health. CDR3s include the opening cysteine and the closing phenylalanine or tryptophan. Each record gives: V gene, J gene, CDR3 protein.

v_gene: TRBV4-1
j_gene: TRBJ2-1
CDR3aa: CASSLDYPSWYEQFF

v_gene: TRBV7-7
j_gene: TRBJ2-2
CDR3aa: CASSQLVTGELFF

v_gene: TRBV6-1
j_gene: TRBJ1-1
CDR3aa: CASNRGPSNTEAFF

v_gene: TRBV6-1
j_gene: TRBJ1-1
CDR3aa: CASSPIRADGTEAFF

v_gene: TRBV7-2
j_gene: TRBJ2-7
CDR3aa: CASSLGPSGRSYEQYF

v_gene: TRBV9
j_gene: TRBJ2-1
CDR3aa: CASSVGSGGAGGEQFF

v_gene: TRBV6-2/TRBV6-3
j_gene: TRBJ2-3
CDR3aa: CASKPEGDTQYF

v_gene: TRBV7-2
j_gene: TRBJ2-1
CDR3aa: CASSSGTGYEQFF

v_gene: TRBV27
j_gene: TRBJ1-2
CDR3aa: CASSSIDSNYGYTF

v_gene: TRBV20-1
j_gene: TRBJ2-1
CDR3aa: CSAPGSGGDTYNEQFF

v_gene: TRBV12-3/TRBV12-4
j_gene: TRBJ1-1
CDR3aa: CASSPDRGGNTEAFF

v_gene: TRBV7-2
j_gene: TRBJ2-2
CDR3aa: CASSLAYTGPTGELFF

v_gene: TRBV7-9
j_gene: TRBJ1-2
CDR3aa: CASSLAAVNYGYTF

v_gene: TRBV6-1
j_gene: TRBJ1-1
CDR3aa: CASSRDGPNTEAFF

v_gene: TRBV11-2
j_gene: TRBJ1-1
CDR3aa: CASSLVGGSSTEAFF

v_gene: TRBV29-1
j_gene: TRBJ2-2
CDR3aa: CSVRSGPSNTGELFF

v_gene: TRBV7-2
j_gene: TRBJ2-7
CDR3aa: CASTLAGNYEQYF

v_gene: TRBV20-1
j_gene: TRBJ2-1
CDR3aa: CSARGTGGRQFF

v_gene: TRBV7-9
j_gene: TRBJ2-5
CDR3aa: CASRIDFGETQYF

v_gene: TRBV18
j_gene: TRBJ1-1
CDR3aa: CASSFPRSNTEAFF

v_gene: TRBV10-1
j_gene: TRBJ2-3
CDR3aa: CAGTDTQYF

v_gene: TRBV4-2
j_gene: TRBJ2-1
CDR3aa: CASSQDRGSSYNEQFF

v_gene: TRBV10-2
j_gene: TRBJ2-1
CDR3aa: CASSPTSGEYNEQFF

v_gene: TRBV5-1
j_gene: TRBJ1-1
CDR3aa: CASSFTTDTEAFF

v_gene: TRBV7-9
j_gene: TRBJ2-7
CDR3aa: CASSTNRETPWEQYF

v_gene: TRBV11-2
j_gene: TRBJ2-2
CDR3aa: CASSLGGWGQGKRNTGELFF

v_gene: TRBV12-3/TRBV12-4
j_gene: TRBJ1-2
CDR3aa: CASSFVGLGGYTF

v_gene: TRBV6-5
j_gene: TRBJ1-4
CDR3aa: CASSYHVGNEKLFF

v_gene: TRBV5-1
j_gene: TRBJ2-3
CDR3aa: CASSLGYSTDTQYF

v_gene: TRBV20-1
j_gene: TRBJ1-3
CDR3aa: CSATGRGGGNTIYF

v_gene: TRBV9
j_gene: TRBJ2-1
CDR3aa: CASSVDIGLAYNEQFF

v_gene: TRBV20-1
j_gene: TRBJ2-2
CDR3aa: CSARPTGAPNTGELFF

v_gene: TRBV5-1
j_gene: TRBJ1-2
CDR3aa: CASSSYRADRADGYTF

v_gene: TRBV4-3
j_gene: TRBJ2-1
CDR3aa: CASSLMATSRAYNEQFF

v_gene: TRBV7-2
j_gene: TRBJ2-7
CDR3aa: CASSSPLVF

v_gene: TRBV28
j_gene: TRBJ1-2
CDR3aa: CASSLSNPWLWTF

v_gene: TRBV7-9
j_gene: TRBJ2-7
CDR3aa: CASSTRASSYEQYF

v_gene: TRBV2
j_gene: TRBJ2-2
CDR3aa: CASATGVDRTGELFF

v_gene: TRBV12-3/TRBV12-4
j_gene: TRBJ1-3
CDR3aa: CASSLQTPDF

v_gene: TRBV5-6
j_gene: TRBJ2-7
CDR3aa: CASSFRQGVGEQYF

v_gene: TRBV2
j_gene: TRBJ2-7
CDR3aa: CASRDRVGYEQYF

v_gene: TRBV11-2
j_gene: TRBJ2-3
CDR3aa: CASSLRGTSGSPTDTQYF

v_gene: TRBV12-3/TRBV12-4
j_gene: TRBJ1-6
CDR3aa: CASSPRTGSDSPLHF

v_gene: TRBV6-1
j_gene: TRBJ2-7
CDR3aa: CASMRGQGAEQYF

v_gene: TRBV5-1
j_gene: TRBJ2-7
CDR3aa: CASGSFGYEQYF

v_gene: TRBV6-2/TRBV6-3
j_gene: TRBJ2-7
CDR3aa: CASSPRTGNLFGQYF